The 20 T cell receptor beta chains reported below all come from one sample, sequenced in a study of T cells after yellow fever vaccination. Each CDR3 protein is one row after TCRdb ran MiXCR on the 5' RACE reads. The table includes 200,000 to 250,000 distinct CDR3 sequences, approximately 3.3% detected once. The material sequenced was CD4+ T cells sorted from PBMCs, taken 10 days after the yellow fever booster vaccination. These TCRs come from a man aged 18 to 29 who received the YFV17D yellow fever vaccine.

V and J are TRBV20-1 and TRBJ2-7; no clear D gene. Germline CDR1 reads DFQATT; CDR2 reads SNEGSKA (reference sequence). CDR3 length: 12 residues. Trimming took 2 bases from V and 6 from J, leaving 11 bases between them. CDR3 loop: CSARPDASEQYF. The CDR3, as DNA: TGCAGTGCTAGACCCGACGCGTCCGAGCAGTACTTC.

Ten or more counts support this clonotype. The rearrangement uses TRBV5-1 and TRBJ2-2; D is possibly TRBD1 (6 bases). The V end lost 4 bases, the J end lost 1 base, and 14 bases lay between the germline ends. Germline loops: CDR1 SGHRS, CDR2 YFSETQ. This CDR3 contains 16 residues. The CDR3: CASSRRQAQNTGELFF. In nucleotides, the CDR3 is TGCGCCAGCAGCCGACGACAGGCCCAGAACACCGGGGAGCTGTTTTTT.

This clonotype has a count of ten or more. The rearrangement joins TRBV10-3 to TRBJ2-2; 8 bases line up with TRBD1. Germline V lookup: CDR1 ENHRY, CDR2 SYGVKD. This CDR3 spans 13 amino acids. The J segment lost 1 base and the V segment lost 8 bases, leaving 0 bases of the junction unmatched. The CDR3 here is CAIGTGNTGELFF. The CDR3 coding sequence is TGTGCCATCGGGACAGGGAACACCGGGGAGCTGTTTTTT.

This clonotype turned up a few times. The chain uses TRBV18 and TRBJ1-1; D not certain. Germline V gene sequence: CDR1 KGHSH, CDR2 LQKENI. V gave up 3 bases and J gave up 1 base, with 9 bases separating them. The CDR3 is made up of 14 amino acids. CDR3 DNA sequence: TGTGCCAGCTCACCGGCCAGAGAGAACACTGAAGCTTTCTTT. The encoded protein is CASSPARENTEAFF.

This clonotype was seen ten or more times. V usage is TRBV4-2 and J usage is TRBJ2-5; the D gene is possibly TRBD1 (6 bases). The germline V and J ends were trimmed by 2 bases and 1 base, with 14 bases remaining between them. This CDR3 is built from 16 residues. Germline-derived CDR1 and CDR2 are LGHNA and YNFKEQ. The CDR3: CASSQTPGGFQETQYF. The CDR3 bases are TGTGCCAGCAGCCAAACCCCTGGGGGCTTCCAAGAGACCCAGTACTTC.

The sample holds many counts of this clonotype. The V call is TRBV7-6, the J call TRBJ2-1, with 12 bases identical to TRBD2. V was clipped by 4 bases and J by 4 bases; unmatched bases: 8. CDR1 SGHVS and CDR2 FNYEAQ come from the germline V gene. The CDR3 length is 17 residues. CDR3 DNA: TGTGCCAGCAGCTCTCGGACTAGCGGGACGACTTACAATGAGCAGTTCTTC. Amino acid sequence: CASSSRTSGTTYNEQFF.

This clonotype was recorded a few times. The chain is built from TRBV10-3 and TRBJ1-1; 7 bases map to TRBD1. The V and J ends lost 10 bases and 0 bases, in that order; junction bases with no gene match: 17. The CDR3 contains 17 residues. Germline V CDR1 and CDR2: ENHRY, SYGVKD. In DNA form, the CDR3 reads TGTGCCACCCTGCCTATGGACAGGTCGGAAGTGAACACTGAAGCTTTCTTT. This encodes CATLPMDRSEVNTEAFF.

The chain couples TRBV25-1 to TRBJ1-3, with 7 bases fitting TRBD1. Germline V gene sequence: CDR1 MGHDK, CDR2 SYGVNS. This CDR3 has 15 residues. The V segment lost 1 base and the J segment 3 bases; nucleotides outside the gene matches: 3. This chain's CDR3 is CASSESGGFGNTIYF. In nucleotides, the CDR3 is TGTGCCAGCAGTGAATCAGGGGGATTTGGAAACACCATATATTTT.

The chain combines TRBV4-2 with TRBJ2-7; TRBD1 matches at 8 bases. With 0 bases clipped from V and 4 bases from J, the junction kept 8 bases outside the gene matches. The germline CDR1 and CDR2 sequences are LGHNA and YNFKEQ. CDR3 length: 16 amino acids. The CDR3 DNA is TGTGCCAGCAGCCAAGATCTTCCAGGGGGCGGATACGAGCAGTACTTC. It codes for CASSQDLPGGGYEQYF.

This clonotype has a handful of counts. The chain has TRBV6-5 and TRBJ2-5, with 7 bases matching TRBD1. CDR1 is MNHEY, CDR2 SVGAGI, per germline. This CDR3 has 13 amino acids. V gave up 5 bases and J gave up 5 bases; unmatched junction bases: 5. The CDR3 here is CASSQDRDETQYF. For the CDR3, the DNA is TGTGCCAGCAGTCAAGACAGGGATGAGACCCAGTACTTC.

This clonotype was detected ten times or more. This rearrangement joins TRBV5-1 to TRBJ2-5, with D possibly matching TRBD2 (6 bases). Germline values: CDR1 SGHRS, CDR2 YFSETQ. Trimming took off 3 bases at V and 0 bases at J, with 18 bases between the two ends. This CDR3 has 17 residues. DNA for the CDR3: TGCGCCAGCAGCTCGGGGGAGATGACATCCTACCAAGAGACCCAGTACTTC. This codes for CASSSGEMTSYQETQYF.

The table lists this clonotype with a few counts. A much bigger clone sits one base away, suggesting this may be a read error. CDR3 coding DNA: TGTGCCAGCAGCCCCCGGACAGGGAAAACTGAAGCTTTCTTT. Residues: CASSPRTGKTEAFF. The chain is built from TRBV2 and TRBJ1-1; 8 positions match TRBD1. V gave up 6 bases and J gave up 5 bases; unmatched junction bases: 8. This CDR3 region has 14 residues. The germline V gene has CDR1 SNHLY and CDR2 FYNNEI.

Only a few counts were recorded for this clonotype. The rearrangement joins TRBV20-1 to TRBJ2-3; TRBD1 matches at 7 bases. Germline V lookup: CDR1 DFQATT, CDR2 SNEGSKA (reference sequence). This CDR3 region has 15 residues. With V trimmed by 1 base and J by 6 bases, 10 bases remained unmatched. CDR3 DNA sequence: TGCAGTGCTAGAGCCGGACAGGACTTCTTCGATACGCAGTATTTT. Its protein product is CSARAGQDFFDTQYF.

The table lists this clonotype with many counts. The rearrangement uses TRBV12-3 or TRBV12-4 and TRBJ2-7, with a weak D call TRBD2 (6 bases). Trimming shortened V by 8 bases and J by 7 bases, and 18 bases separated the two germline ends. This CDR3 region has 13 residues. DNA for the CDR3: TGTGCCAGCGCTCCCGGGGCGGCGGGGGAGCAGTACTTC. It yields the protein CASAPGAAGEQYF.

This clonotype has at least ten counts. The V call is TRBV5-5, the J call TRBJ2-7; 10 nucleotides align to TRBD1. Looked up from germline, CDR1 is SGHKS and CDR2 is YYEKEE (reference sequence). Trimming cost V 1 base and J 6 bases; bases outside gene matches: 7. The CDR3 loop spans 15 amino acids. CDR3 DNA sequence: TGTGCCAGCAGCTTGACGGGGACAGGGGTCATCGAGCAGTACGTC. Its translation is CASSLTGTGVIEQYV.

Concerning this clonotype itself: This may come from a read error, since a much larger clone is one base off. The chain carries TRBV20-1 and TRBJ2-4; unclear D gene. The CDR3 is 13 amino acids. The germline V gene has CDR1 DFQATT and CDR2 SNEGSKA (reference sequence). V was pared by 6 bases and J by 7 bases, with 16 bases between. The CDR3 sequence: CSAGASPRNIQYF. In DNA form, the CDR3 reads TGCAGTGCCGGAGCGAGCCCAAGGAACATTCAGTACTTC.

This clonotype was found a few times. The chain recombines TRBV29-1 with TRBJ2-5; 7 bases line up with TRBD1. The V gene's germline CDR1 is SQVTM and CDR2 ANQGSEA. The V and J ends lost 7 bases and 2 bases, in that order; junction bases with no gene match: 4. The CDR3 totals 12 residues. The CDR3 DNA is TGCAGCGCAGGGGGACAACAAGAGACCCAGTACTTC. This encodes CSAGGQQETQYF. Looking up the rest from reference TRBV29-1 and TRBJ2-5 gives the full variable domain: SAVISQKPSRDICQRGTSLTIQCQVDSQVTMMFWYRQQPGQSLTLIATANQGSEATYESGFVIDKFPISRPNLTFSTLTVSNMSPEDSSIYLCSAGGQQETQYFGPGTRLLVL.

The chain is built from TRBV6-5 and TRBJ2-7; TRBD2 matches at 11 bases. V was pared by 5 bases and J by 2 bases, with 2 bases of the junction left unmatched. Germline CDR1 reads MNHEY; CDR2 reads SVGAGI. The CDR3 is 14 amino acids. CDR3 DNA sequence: TGTGCCAGCAGTCTGACTAGCGGGGCCTACGAGCAGTACGTC. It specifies CASSLTSGAYEQYV.

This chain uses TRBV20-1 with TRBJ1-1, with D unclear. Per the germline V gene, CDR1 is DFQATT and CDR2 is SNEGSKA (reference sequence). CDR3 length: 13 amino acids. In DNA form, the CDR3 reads TGCAAAGTTCAGACGGACTTGAACACTGAAGCTTTCTTT. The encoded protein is CKVQTDLNTEAFF.

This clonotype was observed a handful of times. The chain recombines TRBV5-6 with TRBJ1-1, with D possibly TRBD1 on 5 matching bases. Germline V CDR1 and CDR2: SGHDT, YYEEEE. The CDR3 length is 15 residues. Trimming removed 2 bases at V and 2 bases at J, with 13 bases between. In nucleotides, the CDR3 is TGTGCCAGCAGCTTTTTACAGGTCTTAAACACTGAAGCTTTCTTT. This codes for CASSFLQVLNTEAFF.